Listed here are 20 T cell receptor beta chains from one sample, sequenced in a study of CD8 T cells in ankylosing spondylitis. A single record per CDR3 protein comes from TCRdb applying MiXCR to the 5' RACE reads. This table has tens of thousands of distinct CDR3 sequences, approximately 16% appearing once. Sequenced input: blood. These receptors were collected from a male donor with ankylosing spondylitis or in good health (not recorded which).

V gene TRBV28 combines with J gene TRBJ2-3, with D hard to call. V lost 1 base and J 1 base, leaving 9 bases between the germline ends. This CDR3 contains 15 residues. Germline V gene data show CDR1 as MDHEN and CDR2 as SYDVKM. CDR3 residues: CASSLLLDRTDTQYF. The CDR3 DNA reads TGTGCCAGCAGTTTATTGCTAGACCGCACAGATACGCAGTATTTT.

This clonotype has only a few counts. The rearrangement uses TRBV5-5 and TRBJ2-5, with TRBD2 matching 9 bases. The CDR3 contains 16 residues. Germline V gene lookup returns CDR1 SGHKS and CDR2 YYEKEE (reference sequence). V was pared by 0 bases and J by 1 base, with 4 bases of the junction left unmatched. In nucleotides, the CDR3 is TGTGCCAGCAGCTTGGGGCTAGCGGGACGCCAAGAGACCCAGTACTTC. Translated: CASSLGLAGRQETQYF.

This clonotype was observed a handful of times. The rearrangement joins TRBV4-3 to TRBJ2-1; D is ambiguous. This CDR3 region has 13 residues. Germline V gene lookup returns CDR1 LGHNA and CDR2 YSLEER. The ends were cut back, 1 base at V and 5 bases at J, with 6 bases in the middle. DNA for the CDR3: TGCGCCAGCAGCCAAGGTGGGGACAATGAGCAGTTCTTC. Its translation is CASSQGGDNEQFF.

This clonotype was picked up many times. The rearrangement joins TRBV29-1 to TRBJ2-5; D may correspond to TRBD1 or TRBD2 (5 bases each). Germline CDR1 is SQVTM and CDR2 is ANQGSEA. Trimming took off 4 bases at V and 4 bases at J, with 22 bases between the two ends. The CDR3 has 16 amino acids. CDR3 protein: CSVGARAGTPGETQYF. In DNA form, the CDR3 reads TGCAGCGTTGGGGCTCGTGCCGGGACCCCGGGAGAGACCCAGTACTTC.

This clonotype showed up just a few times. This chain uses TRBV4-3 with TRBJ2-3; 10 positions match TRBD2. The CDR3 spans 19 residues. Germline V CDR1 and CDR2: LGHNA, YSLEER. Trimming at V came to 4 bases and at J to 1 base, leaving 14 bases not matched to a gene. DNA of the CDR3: TGCGCCAGCAGCCCCCGTCCAGCGGGGGGGCCGGGGGGCACAGATACGCAGTATTTT. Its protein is CASSPRPAGGPGGTDTQYF.

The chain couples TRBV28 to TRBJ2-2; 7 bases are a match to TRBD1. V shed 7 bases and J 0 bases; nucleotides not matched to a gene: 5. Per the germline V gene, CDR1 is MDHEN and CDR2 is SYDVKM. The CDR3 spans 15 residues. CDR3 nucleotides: TGTGCCAGCACAGAGGGGGCGGCGAACACCGGGGAGCTGTTTTTT. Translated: CASTEGAANTGELFF.

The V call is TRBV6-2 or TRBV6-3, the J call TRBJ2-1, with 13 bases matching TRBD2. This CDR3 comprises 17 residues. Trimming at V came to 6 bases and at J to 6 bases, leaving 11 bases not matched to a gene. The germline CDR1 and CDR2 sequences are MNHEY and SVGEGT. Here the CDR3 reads CASRSGTSGDPFNEQFF. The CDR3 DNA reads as TGTGCCAGCAGGAGTGGGACTAGCGGGGACCCCTTCAATGAGCAGTTCTTC.

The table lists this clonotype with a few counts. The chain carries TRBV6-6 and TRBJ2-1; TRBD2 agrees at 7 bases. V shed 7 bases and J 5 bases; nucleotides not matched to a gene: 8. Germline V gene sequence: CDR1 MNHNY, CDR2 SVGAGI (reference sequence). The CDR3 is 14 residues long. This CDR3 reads CASISGGNDNEQFF. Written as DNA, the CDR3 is TGTGCCAGCATTTCGGGGGGTAACGACAATGAGCAGTTCTTC.

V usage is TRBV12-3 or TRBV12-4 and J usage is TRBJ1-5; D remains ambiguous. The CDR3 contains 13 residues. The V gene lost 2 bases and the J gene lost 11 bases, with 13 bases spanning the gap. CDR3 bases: TGTGCCAGCAGTTTACGGGCGGAGGTAGCCCAGCATTTT. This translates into CASSLRAEVAQHF.

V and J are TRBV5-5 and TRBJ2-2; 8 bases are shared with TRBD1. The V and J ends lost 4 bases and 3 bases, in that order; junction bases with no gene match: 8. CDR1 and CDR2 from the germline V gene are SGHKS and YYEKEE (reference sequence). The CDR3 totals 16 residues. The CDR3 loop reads CASSPPRTGYTGELFF. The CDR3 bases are TGTGCCAGCAGCCCGCCCCGGACAGGGTACACCGGGGAGCTGTTTTTT.

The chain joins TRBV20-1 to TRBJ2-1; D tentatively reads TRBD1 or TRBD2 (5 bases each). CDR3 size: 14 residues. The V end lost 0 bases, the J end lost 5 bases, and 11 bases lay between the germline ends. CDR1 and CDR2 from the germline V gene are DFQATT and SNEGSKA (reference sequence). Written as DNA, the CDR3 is TGCAGTGCTAGAGATTGGGACGTCAACAATGAGCAGTTCTTC. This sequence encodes CSARDWDVNNEQFF.

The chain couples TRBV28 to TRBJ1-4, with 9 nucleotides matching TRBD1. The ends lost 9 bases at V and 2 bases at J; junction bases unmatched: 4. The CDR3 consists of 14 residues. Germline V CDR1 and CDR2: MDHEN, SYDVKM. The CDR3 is CASETGGTNEKLFF. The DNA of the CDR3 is TGTGCCAGTGAAACAGGGGGCACTAATGAAAAACTGTTTTTT.

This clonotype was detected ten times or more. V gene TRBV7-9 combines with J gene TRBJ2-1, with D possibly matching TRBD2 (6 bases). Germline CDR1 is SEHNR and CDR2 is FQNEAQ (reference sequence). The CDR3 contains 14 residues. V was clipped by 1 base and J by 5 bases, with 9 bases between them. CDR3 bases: TGTGCCAGCAGCTTAGAACTAGCTGACAATGAGCAGTTCTTC. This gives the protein CASSLELADNEQFF.

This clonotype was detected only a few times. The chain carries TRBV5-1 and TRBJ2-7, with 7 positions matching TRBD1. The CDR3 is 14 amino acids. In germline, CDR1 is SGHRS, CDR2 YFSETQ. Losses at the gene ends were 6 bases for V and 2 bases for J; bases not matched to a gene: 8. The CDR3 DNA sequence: TGCGCCAGCAAGAAAGACAGGGAACCCTACGAGCAGTACTTC. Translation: CASKKDREPYEQYF.

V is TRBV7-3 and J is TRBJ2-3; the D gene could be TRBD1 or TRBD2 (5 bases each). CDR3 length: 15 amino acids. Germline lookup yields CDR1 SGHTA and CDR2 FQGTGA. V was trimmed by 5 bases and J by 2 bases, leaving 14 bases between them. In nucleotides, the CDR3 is TGTGCCAGCAGCCCAAATGGGGGTTTCACAGATACGCAGTATTTT. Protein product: CASSPNGGFTDTQYF.

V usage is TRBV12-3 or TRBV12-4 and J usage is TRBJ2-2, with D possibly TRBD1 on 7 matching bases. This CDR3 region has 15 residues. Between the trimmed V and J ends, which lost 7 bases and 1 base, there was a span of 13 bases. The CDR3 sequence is CASTWRGQNTGELFF. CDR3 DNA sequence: TGTGCCAGCACTTGGAGGGGGCAGAACACCGGGGAGCTGTTTTTT.

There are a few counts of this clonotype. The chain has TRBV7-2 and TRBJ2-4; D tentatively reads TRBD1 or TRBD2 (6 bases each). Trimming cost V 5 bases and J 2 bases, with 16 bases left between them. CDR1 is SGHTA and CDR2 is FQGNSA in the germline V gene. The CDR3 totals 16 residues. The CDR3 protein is CASSRARGVSKNIQYF. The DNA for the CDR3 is TGTGCCAGCAGCCGGGCGAGGGGGGTATCCAAAAACATTCAGTACTTC.

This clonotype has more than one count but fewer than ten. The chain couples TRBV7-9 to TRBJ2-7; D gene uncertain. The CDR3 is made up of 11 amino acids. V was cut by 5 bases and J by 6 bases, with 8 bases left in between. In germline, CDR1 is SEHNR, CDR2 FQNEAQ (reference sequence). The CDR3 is CASSLSSEQYF. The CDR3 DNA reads TGTGCCAGCAGCCTAAGTTCCGAGCAGTACTTC. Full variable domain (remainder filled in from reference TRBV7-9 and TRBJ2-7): DTGVSQNPRHKITKRGQNVTFRCDPISEHNRLYWYRQTLGQGPEFLTYFQNEAQLEKSRLLSDRFSAERPKGSFSTLEIQRTEQGDSAMYLCASSLSSEQYFGPGTRLTVT.

Here the CDR3 reads CASSPLRPSSYNEQFF. CDR3 DNA sequence: TGTGCCAGCAGTCCCCTCAGGCCTAGCTCCTACAATGAGCAGTTCTTC. The chain combines TRBV12-3 or TRBV12-4 with TRBJ2-1; D ambiguous. V lost 5 bases and J 0 bases, leaving 14 bases between the germline ends. This CDR3 region has 16 residues.

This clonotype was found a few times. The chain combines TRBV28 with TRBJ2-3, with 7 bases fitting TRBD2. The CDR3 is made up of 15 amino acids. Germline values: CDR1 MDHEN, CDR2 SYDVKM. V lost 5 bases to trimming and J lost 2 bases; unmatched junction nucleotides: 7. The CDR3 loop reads CASSARGLPTDTQYF. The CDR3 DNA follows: TGTGCCAGCAGTGCGCGGGGGTTGCCCACAGATACGCAGTATTTT.